This entry lists 16 T cell receptor beta chains sequenced from one sample in a study of T cell responses to AZD1222 COVID-19 vaccine. Sequencing was performed with immunoSEQ multiplex PCR; in TCRdb, only in-frame clones are kept and a portion is missing. The profile shows 83,000 or so clones, roughly 86% of them singletons. Sequenced material: peripheral blood, taken 28 days after the second AZD1222 dose. The receptors derive from an adult who received the AZD1222 COVID-19 vaccine.

V gene TRBV3-1 (or the pseudogene TRBV3-2) combines with J gene TRBJ1-1, with D unclear. The CDR3 has 16 amino acids. CDR1 LGHDT and CDR2 YNNKEL come from the germline V gene (reference sequence). V lost 0 bases and J 3 bases, leaving 14 bases between the germline ends. For the CDR3, the DNA is TGTGCCAGCAGCCAAGATCTAGGAGAAGGGTACACTGAAGCTTTCTTT. It codes for CASSQDLGEGYTEAFF.

This clone was found once. The chain employs TRBV7-2 and TRBJ2-5, with D unclear. The CDR3 spans 13 residues. The V end lost 2 bases, the J end lost 1 base, and 5 bases lay between the germline ends. The V gene's germline CDR1 is SGHTA and CDR2 FQGNSA. CDR3 region: CASSLSLQETQYF. CDR3 nucleotide sequence: TGTGCCAGCAGCTTAAGTCTCCAAGAGACCCAGTACTTC.

The chain uses TRBV10-1 and TRBJ2-1, with 16 positions matching TRBD2. The V gene's germline CDR1 is WNHNN and CDR2 SYGVQD (reference sequence). The CDR3 is made up of 19 amino acids. Trimming took 5 bases from V and 3 from J; bases not matched to a gene: 10. CDR3: CASSPGTSGRGGYYNEQFF. CDR3 sequence (DNA): TGCGCCAGCAGTCCCGGGACTAGCGGGAGGGGGGGCTACTACAATGAGCAGTTCTTC.

This clone came up once. The J gene is TRBJ1-5, the V gene TRBV19; D is unresolved. The CDR3 is 13 amino acids. Germline loops: CDR1 LNHDA, CDR2 SQIVND (reference sequence). V was trimmed by 4 bases and J by 3 bases, leaving 7 bases between them. The CDR3 spells CASSNHNNQPQHF. CDR3 nucleotide sequence: TGTGCCAGTAGTAACCACAACAATCAGCCCCAGCATTTT.

The chain carries TRBV6-5 and TRBJ2-1; tentatively, D is TRBD2 (5 bases). V dropped 6 bases and J dropped 9 bases, with 12 bases sitting between them. The CDR3 sequence is 12 residues long. CDR1 and CDR2 from the germline V gene are MNHEY and SVGAGI. DNA of the CDR3: TGTGCCAGCAGACGACTAAACGGTGAGCAGTTCTTC. It codes for CASRRLNGEQFF.

V is TRBV7-6 and J is TRBJ2-1; maybe TRBD2 (6 bases). Between the trimmed V and J ends, which lost 5 bases and 6 bases, there was a span of 17 bases. The CDR3 loop spans 15 amino acids. Germline assignment: CDR1 SGHVS and CDR2 FNYEAQ. The CDR3 DNA is TGTGCCAGCAGCCCCGAGGTGGGGACTTTCAATGAGCAGTTCTTC. Its protein product is CASSPEVGTFNEQFF. The variable domain in full, with the rest retrieved from reference TRBV7-6 and TRBJ2-1, is GAGVSQSPRYKVTKRGQDVALRCDPISGHVSLYWYRQALGQGPEFLTYFNYEAQQDKSGLPNDRFSAERPEGSISTLTIQRTEQRDSAMYRCASSPEVGTFNEQFFGPGTRLTVL.

The V gene is TRBV29-1, the J gene TRBJ1-2; D gene unclear. This CDR3 region has 14 residues. The germline V gene has CDR1 SQVTM and CDR2 ANQGSEA. With 0 bases removed from V and 7 bases from J, the gap between germline ends came to 15 bases. In nucleotides, the CDR3 is TGCAGCGTTGAAGATCGGGCATGGGGAGCTGGCTACACCTTC. Residues: CSVEDRAWGAGYTF.

The chain has TRBV18 and TRBJ1-6; D may be TRBD1 (5 bases). This CDR3 spans 15 amino acids. Germline CDR1 and CDR2: KGHSH and LQKENI. Trimming removed 6 bases from V and 0 bases from J, with 9 bases in between. Here the CDR3 DNA reads TGTGCCAGCTCTCCTGACAGCTCCTATAATTCACCCCTCCACTTT. It encodes CASSPDSSYNSPLHF.

CDR3 in amino acids: CASSGQGEWHNEQFF. The DNA for the CDR3 is TGTGCCAGCAGCGGACAGGGAGAATGGCACAATGAGCAGTTCTTC. The chain carries TRBV6-5 and TRBJ2-1; 8 bases map to TRBD1. The germline gives CDR1 MNHEY, CDR2 SVGAGI. The CDR3 sequence is 15 residues long. Unmatched junction bases numbered 9, after V lost 6 bases and J lost 5 bases.

This chain uses TRBV7-2 with TRBJ2-5, with D uncertain. V lost 1 base, J lost 9 bases, and 6 bases lay in between. The CDR3 has 11 residues. Per germline, CDR1 SGHTA and CDR2 FQGNSA. The CDR3 bases are TGTGCCAGCAGCTTAGTCCGGGCCCAGTACTTC. This gives the protein CASSLVRAQYF. Supplemented by reference TRBV7-2 and TRBJ2-5, the full variable domain reads GAGVSQSPSNKVTEKGKDVELRCDPISGHTALYWYRQSLGQGLEFLIYFQGNSAPDKSGLPSDRFSAERTGGSVSTLTIQRTQQEDSAVYLCASSLVRAQYFGPGTRLLVL.

The chain joins TRBV11-1 to TRBJ1-5; D not certain. This CDR3 comprises 13 residues. Germline V gene data show CDR1 as SGHAT and CDR2 as FQDESV (reference sequence). V lost 6 bases, J lost 6 bases, and 12 bases lay in between. Here the CDR3 DNA reads TGTGCCAGCAGTCTCGGTCGGGGTCAGCCCCAGCATTTT. Its translation: CASSLGRGQPQHF.

This clone was recorded a few times. The rearrangement links TRBV5-1 to TRBJ2-7, with unresolved D. Trimming removed 4 bases at V and 7 bases at J, with 18 bases between. Germline CDR1 SGHRS, CDR2 YFSETQ. This CDR3 contains 14 residues. CDR3 coding DNA: TGCGCCAGCAGCCTCCAATCGACGAATTTAGAGCAGTACTTC. Translation: CASSLQSTNLEQYF.

The chain uses TRBV14 and TRBJ2-5, with 9 bases fitting TRBD1. The CDR3 extends over 15 amino acids. Trimming took 4 bases from V and 6 from J; bases not matched to a gene: 9. Per germline, CDR1 SGHDN and CDR2 FVKESK. As DNA, the CDR3 is TGTGCCAGCAGCCGAGAACAGGGGGCGCGGAAGACCCAGTACTTC. This encodes CASSREQGARKTQYF. Using reference TRBV14 and TRBJ2-5 for the parts outside the CDR3, the full variable domain is EAGVTQFPSHSVIEKGQTVTLRCDPISGHDNLYWYRRVMGKEIKFLLHFVKESKQDESGMPNNRFLAERTGGTYSTLKVQPAELEDSGVYFCASSREQGARKTQYFGPGTRLLVL.

This clone was recorded a few times. The chain joins TRBV11-2 to TRBJ2-1; TRBD2 is a possible D gene (7 bases). Trimming took off 5 bases at V and 7 bases at J, with 21 bases between the two ends. CDR3 length: 16 residues. Germline values: CDR1 SGHAT, CDR2 FQNNGV. The CDR3 sequence is CASSPGRGGRSNEQFF. The CDR3 coding sequence is TGTGCCAGCAGCCCCGGCAGGGGAGGGCGATCTAATGAGCAGTTCTTC.

The chain joins TRBV11-2 to TRBJ2-2; 11 bases line up with TRBD2. Germline CDR1 and CDR2: SGHAT and FQNNGV. The CDR3 covers 18 residues. The junction had 15 bases not matched to a gene; V was cut back by 6 bases and J by 6 bases. The CDR3 DNA follows: TGTGCCAGCAGTCCCATGTTCTTAACTAGCGGGAGATCCGGGGAGCTGTTTTTT. Translation gives CASSPMFLTSGRSGELFF.

The chain recombines TRBV5-4 with TRBJ2-5; D gene ambiguous. CDR1 and CDR2 (germline): SGHNT, YYREEE (reference sequence). The CDR3 covers 13 residues. V was pared by 0 bases and J by 5 bases, with 8 bases between. This CDR3 reads CASSLAPKETQYF. CDR3 nucleotide sequence: TGTGCCAGCAGCTTGGCCCCAAAGGAGACCCAGTACTTC. Variable domain in full (rest from reference TRBV5-4 and TRBJ2-5): ETGVTQSPTHLIKTRGQQVTLRCSSQSGHNTVSWYQQALGQGPQFIFQYYREEENGRGNFPPRFSGLQFPNYSSELNVNALELDDSALYLCASSLAPKETQYFGPGTRLLVL.